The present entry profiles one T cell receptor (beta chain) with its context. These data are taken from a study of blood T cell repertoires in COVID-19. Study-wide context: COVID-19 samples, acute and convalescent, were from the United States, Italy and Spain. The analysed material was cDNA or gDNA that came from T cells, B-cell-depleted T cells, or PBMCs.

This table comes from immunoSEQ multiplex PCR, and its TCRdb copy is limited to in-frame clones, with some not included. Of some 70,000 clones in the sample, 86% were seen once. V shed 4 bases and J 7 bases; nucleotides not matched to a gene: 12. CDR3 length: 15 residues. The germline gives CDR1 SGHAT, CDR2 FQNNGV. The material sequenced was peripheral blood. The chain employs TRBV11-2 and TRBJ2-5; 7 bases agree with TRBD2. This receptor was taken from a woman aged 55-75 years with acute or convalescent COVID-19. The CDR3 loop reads CASSSIPTPGGTQYF. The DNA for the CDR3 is TGTGCCAGCAGCTCCATCCCGACCCCGGGGGGGACCCAGTACTTC.